This T cell receptor beta chain was sequenced in a study of cytomegalovirus exposure and HLA in healthy donors. V gave up 4 bases and J gave up 1 base; unmatched junction bases: 8. Germline loops: CDR1 SGHTA, CDR2 FQGNSA. CDR3 size: 17 residues. 60 Vbeta and 13 Jbeta primers were used in PCR. TCRdb keeps only in-frame clones here, not all; method: immunoSEQ multiplex PCR. The data contain about 91,000 clones, 70% to 90% of them singletons. This clone came up a few times. Sequenced sample: PBMCs. V and J are TRBV7-2 and TRBJ2-7; 12 positions match TRBD2. The origin of this receptor is a man between 18 and 29 years old in good health and CMV-seronegative. The CDR3 DNA follows: TGTGCCAGCAGCTCTCTAGCGGGAGGGGTAATTTCCTACGAGCAGTACTTC. Its protein product is CASSSLAGGVISYEQYF. Full variable domain (rest looked up from reference TRBV7-2 and TRBJ2-7): GAGVSQSPSNKVTEKGKDVELRCDPISGHTALYWYRQSLGQGLEFLIYFQGNSAPDKSGLPSDRFSAERTGGSVSTLTIQRTQQEDSAVYLCASSSLAGGVISYEQYFGPGTRLTVT.